This TCR beta chain appears in the sequencing data of a study of PD-L1 blockade in urothelial cancer. Into every PCR, synthetic TCR analog templates were spiked. TCRdb's copy holds only in-frame clones and misses some; the assay was immunoSEQ multiplex PCR. The sample lists fewer than 80,000 clones, approximately 80% occurring once. V lost 0 bases, J lost 0 bases, and 10 bases lay in between. The CDR3 totals 16 residues. The germline V gene has CDR1 KGHSH and CDR2 LQKENI. As to time point: pretreatment peripheral blood. Urothelial carcinoma in patients was locally advanced or metastatic. The sample here was PBMCs, taken around atezolizumab (anti-PD-L1) treatment. The source of this sequence is a man between 65 and 85 years old with urothelial cancer. The gene calls are TRBV18 and TRBJ2-3; possible D gene TRBD2, 5 bases. Here the CDR3 DNA reads TGTGCCAGCTCACCACCCAGCGGTACTAGCACAGATACGCAGTATTTT. It is translated as CASSPPSGTSTDTQYF.